The clone carrying this T cell receptor (beta chain) was counted only a few times. Its antigen is unidentified. Trimming pared 2 bases from V and 4 bases from J, leaving 11 bases between. Germline V lookup: CDR1 SGHAT, CDR2 FQNNGV. The CDR3 is made up of 14 amino acids. These data are taken from a study of response to subunit inactivated influenza vaccine. MiXCR, run by TCRdb on the RT-PCR reads, gives a single entry per CDR3 protein. The repertoire holds some 850,000 distinct CDR3 sequences, under 20% seen once, with 11% in the top ten. Study conclusions and caveats: Authors suggested seasonal influenza vaccinations each recruit few new T cells.

Specimen: PBMCs from blood, collected about 5 days after vaccination. The rearrangement joins TRBV11-2 to TRBJ1-2; D is ambiguous. The origin of this receptor is a man aged 50 to 60 who received an inactivated influenza vaccine. In DNA form, the CDR3 reads TGTGCCAGCAGCTTATCGGAGGCAGCCTATGGCTACACCTTC. This gives the protein CASSLSEAAYGYTF.